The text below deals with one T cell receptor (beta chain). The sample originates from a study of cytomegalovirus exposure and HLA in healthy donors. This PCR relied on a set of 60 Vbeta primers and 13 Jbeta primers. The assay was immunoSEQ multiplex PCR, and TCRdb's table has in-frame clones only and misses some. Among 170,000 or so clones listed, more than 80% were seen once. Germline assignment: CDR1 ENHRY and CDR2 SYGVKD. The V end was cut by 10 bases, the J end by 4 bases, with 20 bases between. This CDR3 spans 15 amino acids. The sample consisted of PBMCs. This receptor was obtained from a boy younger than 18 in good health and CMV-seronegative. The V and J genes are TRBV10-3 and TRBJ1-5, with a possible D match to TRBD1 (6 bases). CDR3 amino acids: CATRWETGANQPQHF. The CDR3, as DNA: TGTGCCACCCGGTGGGAGACAGGTGCAAATCAGCCCCAGCATTTT.